This T cell receptor beta chain was identified during a study of cytomegalovirus exposure and HLA in healthy donors. Study outcomes and limitations: Cytomegalovirus status was reportedly diagnosed by the classifier with high sensitivity and specificity. Some V segments (TRBV6-2 and TRBV6-3 among them) were excluded as indistinguishable. CMV serostatus stood as the only immune exposure information on hand. A reported reduction in N-insertions relative to the 666-donor mean was seen in an Asian-associated ancestry cluster in a later analysis.

PCR involved 60 Vbeta and 13 Jbeta primers. Generated by immunoSEQ multiplex PCR, the TCRdb table keeps only in-frame clones and is missing some. Seen here are under 200,000 clones, around 75% observed once, and the top ten hold 2% to 2.5%. Comment on this clone: What it binds is unknown.

This CDR3 spans 16 amino acids. Trimming pared 8 bases from V and 0 bases from J, leaving 16 bases between. CDR1 and CDR2 (germline): MNHNS, SASEGT. The sequenced material came from PBMCs. This sequence originates from a male donor in good health and CMV-seronegative. This chain uses TRBV6-1 with TRBJ2-2; D perhaps matches TRBD1 (6 bases). In nucleotides, the CDR3 is TGTGCCAGCGGTGGCAGGGGAGACTCGAACACCGGGGAGCTGTTTTTT. Translated: CASGGRGDSNTGELFF.